This TCR beta chain was documented in a study of regulatory T cells in long-lasting Graves disease. In the study overall: Duration of antithyroid drug therapy among newly diagnosed Graves' patients was under 3 months.

Regarding time point: newly diagnosed GD, antithyroid drugs for less than 3 months. PBMC RNA served as the TCR library source. The authors drew 9 to 9.5 milliliters of peripheral blood into EDTA tubes. Study-wide results and limits: Persistent disease preferred TRBV28, TRBJ1-2 and TRBJ2-5.

Germline V lookup: CDR1 PRHDT, CDR2 FYEKMQ (reference sequence). The CDR3 runs to 15 residues. V lost 5 bases to trimming and J lost 2 bases; unmatched junction nucleotides: 7. In building TCR beta libraries, iRepertoire HTBI primers were used together with Arm-PCR of CDR3 regions. Each CDR3 protein is one row after TCRdb ran MiXCR on the multiplex PCR reads. The sample lists some 250,000 distinct CDR3 sequences; 20% to 25% were seen once. A word on this clonotype: Its antigen is still unknown.

This TCR derives from a female donor with Graves disease. The gene calls are TRBV13 and TRBJ1-2; 8 bases line up with TRBD1. Specimen: peripheral blood mononuclear cells (PBMCs), collected at new diagnosis, from a patient treated with antithyroid drugs. The CDR3 nucleotides read TGTGCCAGCAGCACCCGAGGACAGGGAAACTATGGCTACACCTTC. This encodes CASSTRGQGNYGYTF.